This T cell receptor beta chain is drawn from a study of cytomegalovirus exposure and HLA in healthy donors. General study points: The number of N-insertions in an Asian-associated ancestry cluster was reportedly below the approximately 700-donor mean in a later analysis. Most TCR sequences were seen very rarely across donors, but some public TCRs occurred in many. Using a false discovery rate of 0.05, a later analysis showed that 16,951 TCR beta sequences were associated with HLA alleles. Within the data, a cluster of highly shared sequence variants was likely a sequencing artifact.

The length of the CDR3 is 15 residues. Germline CDR1 LNHDA, CDR2 SQIVND (reference sequence). J gave up 3 bases and V 0 bases, and 2 bases lay outside the gene matches. Concerning this clone: Its cognate antigen is unknown.

This PCR relied on a set of 60 Vbeta primers and 13 Jbeta primers. The data were produced by immunoSEQ multiplex PCR, yet TCRdb's version contains in-frame clones alone and is incomplete. In the table there are 75,000 to 95,000 clones, 85% to 90% of which are singletons. The sample was PBMCs. The sequence came from a man aged 18 to 35 in good health and CMV-seronegative. The rearrangement uses TRBV19 and TRBJ1-5, with 7 nucleotides matching TRBD1. The CDR3 sequence is CASSIDGTDNQPQHF. The CDR3 DNA sequence: TGTGCCAGTAGTATAGATGGGACAGACAATCAGCCCCAGCATTTT. The entire variable domain, with the rest obtained from reference TRBV19 and TRBJ1-5, is as follows: DGGITQSPKYLFRKEGQNVTLSCEQNLNHDAMYWYRQDPGQGLRLIYYSQIVNDFQKGDIAEGYSVSREKKESFPLTVTSAQKNPTAFYLCASSIDGTDNQPQHFGDGTRLSIL.